One and the same sample provided the 28 T cell receptor beta chains below, sequenced in a study of T-cell reconstitution after alpha-beta-depleted transplantation in children. TCRbeta library preparation incorporated unique molecular identifiers. TCRdb processed the PCR reads anew with MiXCR; each CDR3 protein has one entry. Counted here are some 240,000 distinct CDR3 sequences, 12% occurring once; the ten biggest clones make up 2.6%. Sequencing was performed on PBMCs from the stem cell graft donor, taken from the stem cell graft. The receptors were gathered from a human donor who donated a stem cell graft to a child with acute lymphoblastic leukemia.

This clonotype was seen repeatedly, ten times or more. The chain combines TRBV5-1 with TRBJ2-7; 10 bases map to TRBD2. Germline trimming cut 0 bases from V and 7 bases from J; bases unmatched to any gene: 10. Germline CDR1 is SGHRS and CDR2 is YFSETQ. The CDR3 has 16 residues. CDR3 in amino acids: CASSLATLAGVREQYF. CDR3 nucleotide sequence: TGCGCCAGCAGCTTGGCCACCCTAGCGGGAGTTCGAGAGCAGTACTTC.

This chain uses TRBV10-3 with TRBJ2-2, with 9 bases identical to TRBD1. This CDR3 is built from 15 residues. V dropped 7 bases and J dropped 1; count of bases not matched to a gene: 4. CDR1 is ENHRY, CDR2 SYGVKD, per germline. CDR3 sequence reads: CAITSGQGNTGELFF. The CDR3 DNA reads TGTGCCATCACCTCGGGACAGGGGAACACCGGGGAGCTGTTTTTT.

There are a few counts of this clonotype. The chain joins TRBV11-2 to TRBJ2-3; D ambiguous. The CDR3 is 14 residues long. V was cut by 0 bases and J by 4 bases, with 8 bases left in between. Germline CDR1 SGHAT, CDR2 FQNNGV. The CDR3 nucleotides read TGTGCCAGCAGCTTAGAGGTAGGCCCAGATACGCAGTATTTT. Translated: CASSLEVGPDTQYF.

This clonotype appeared many times. The rearrangement links TRBV12-3 or TRBV12-4 to TRBJ2-1; TRBD2 is a possible D gene (6 bases). The CDR3 spans 15 residues. Trimming left V 3 bases short and J 7 bases short, with 16 bases between. This chain's CDR3 is CASSLGTSSGNEQFF. CDR3 DNA sequence: TGTGCCAGCAGTTTGGGGACTTCCTCAGGGAATGAGCAGTTCTTC.

Concerning this clonotype itself: A much more abundant neighbour one base away suggests this may be a read error. This rearrangement joins TRBV28 to TRBJ1-1, with D possibly TRBD1 on 5 matching bases. The V gene's germline CDR1 is MDHEN and CDR2 SYDVKM. The CDR3 is made up of 14 amino acids. CDR3: CASRLSGANSEAFF. The CDR3 nucleotides read TGTGCCAGCCGCCTTTCCGGGGCGAACTCTGAAGCTTTCTTT. The variable domain in full, completed from reference TRBV28 and TRBJ1-1, reads DVKVTQSSRYLVKRTGEKVFLECVQDMDHENMFWYRQDPGLGLRLIYFSYDVKMKEKGDIPEGYSVSREKKERFSLILESASTNQTSMYLCASRLSGANSEAFFGQGTRLTVV.

There are many counts of this clonotype. V gene TRBV29-1 combines with J gene TRBJ2-3; D is perhaps TRBD2 (6 bases). Germline V gene lookup returns CDR1 SQVTM and CDR2 ANQGSEA. V dropped 0 bases and J dropped 2 bases, with 12 bases sitting between them. The CDR3 extends over 15 amino acids. CDR3 amino acids: CSVEESGSYTDTQYF. CDR3 DNA: TGCAGCGTTGAAGAATCCGGGAGCTACACAGATACGCAGTATTTT.

The table lists this clonotype with a few counts. This chain links TRBV11-2 with TRBJ1-2, with no clear D. Per germline, CDR1 SGHAT and CDR2 FQNNGV. V gave up 2 bases and J gave up 6 bases, with 10 bases separating them. The CDR3 is made up of 13 amino acids. CDR3 sequence (DNA): TGTGCCAGCAGCTTATTGGTCCAGAATGGCTACACCTTC. Its protein product is CASSLLVQNGYTF.

The chain uses TRBV6-1 and TRBJ2-2; 9 nucleotides match TRBD1. The CDR3 consists of 15 residues. V lost 7 bases and J lost 4; bases outside the gene matches: 7. Germline V gene sequence: CDR1 MNHNS, CDR2 SASEGT. The chain's CDR3 is CASKMGQGATGELFF. The CDR3 region has the DNA TGTGCCAGCAAAATGGGACAGGGCGCCACCGGGGAGCTGTTTTTT.

This clonotype was detected a few times. This sequence joins TRBV27 and TRBJ2-7; D gene uncertain. CDR3 size: 16 residues. The V gene's germline CDR1 is MNHEY and CDR2 SMNVEV (reference sequence). Trimming left V 5 bases short and J 0 bases short, with 17 bases between. CDR3 residues: CASSLEAAAASYEQYF. The CDR3 nucleotides read TGTGCCAGCAGTCTAGAGGCCGCGGCTGCCTCCTACGAGCAGTACTTC.

This clonotype was seen ten or more times. V is TRBV6-1 and J is TRBJ2-3, with a tentative D call TRBD2 (6 bases). This CDR3 region has 14 residues. V dropped 11 bases and J dropped 4 bases, with 19 bases sitting between them. Germline lookup yields CDR1 MNHNS and CDR2 SASEGT. This CDR3 reads CAGRPGLWADTQYF. Written as DNA, the CDR3 is TGTGCCGGCCGACCGGGACTCTGGGCAGATACGCAGTATTTT.

This clonotype was counted ten times or more. V and J are TRBV3-1 and TRBJ1-4; 7 bases fit TRBD1. J gave up 7 bases and V 2 bases, and 7 bases lay outside the gene matches. The germline gives CDR1 LGHDT, CDR2 YNNKEL (reference sequence). This CDR3 has 15 amino acids. The CDR3 bases are TGTGCCAGCAGCCAACTCCAGGGGGTTAGTGAAAAACTGTTTTTT. As protein: CASSQLQGVSEKLFF.

This clonotype has a handful of counts. V usage is TRBV5-1 and J usage is TRBJ1-1; D gene uncertain. Germline CDR1 SGHRS, CDR2 YFSETQ. The germline V and J ends were trimmed by 5 bases and 3 bases, with 5 bases remaining between them. This CDR3 is built from 11 residues. The CDR3 region is CASREYTEAFF. The CDR3 DNA sequence: TGCGCCAGCAGGGAGTACACTGAAGCTTTCTTT.

CDR3 protein: CAGSPFPGSYEQYF. CDR3 in DNA: TGTGCCGGCTCCCCCTTTCCTGGCTCCTACGAGCAGTACTTC. V usage is TRBV5-4 and J usage is TRBJ2-7; no definite D call. Trimming stripped 10 bases from V and 0 bases from J, with 17 bases between. Germline CDR1 reads SGHNT; CDR2 reads YYREEE (reference sequence). The CDR3 consists of 14 residues.

This clonotype has at least ten counts. This sequence joins TRBV4-3 and TRBJ2-3; 13 bases are shared with TRBD2. The ends lost 4 bases at V and 5 bases at J; junction bases unmatched: 3. Looked up from germline, CDR1 is LGHNA and CDR2 is YSLEER. The CDR3 has 15 amino acids. The DNA for the CDR3 is TGCGCCAGCAGCCCAACTAGCGGGGGGGGAGATACGCAGTATTTT. It specifies CASSPTSGGGDTQYF.

This clonotype came up many times. The J gene is TRBJ1-2, the V gene TRBV28; 8 nucleotides match TRBD1. In germline, CDR1 is MDHEN, CDR2 SYDVKM. V was clipped by 5 bases and J by 5 bases; unmatched bases: 13. CDR3 length: 16 residues. CDR3 residues: CASSLRSAGGRYGYTF. CDR3 DNA sequence: TGTGCCAGCAGTCTAAGATCGGCAGGGGGCCGATATGGCTACACCTTC.

This clonotype showed up many times. In nucleotides, the CDR3 is TGTGCCAGCGGGAACACAGATACGCAGTATTTT. Translation: CASGNTDTQYF. The gene calls are TRBV9 and TRBJ2-3; D ambiguous. V was shortened by 7 bases and J by 2 bases, with 5 bases between the two germline ends. Germline V gives CDR1 SGDLS, CDR2 YYNGEE. The CDR3 totals 11 residues.

This clonotype showed up many times. The genes are TRBV28 and TRBJ2-2; the match to TRBD2 covers 8 bases. Losses at the gene ends were 6 bases for V and 5 bases for J; bases not matched to a gene: 8. Germline values: CDR1 MDHEN, CDR2 SYDVKM. There are 15 residues in the CDR3. CDR3 in amino acids: CASSTPGGRTGELFF. CDR3 DNA: TGTGCCAGCAGCACTCCGGGGGGGCGGACCGGGGAGCTGTTTTTT. Full variable domain (rest looked up from reference TRBV28 and TRBJ2-2): DVKVTQSSRYLVKRTGEKVFLECVQDMDHENMFWYRQDPGLGLRLIYFSYDVKMKEKGDIPEGYSVSREKKERFSLILESASTNQTSMYLCASSTPGGRTGELFFGEGSRLTVL.

This clonotype was seen repeatedly, ten times or more. DNA for the CDR3: TGTGCCAGCAGTTTTACAGGAACCTCCTACAATGAGCAGTTCTTC. Translating it yields CASSFTGTSYNEQFF. The chain couples TRBV5-5 to TRBJ2-1, with D possibly matching TRBD1 (5 bases). V gave up 5 bases and J gave up 0 bases, with 12 bases separating them. Per germline, CDR1 SGHKS and CDR2 YYEKEE (reference sequence). There are 15 residues in the CDR3.

This clonotype was seen repeatedly, ten times or more. The chain recombines TRBV6-2 or TRBV6-3 with TRBJ2-1, with 7 bases aligning to TRBD1. From germline, CDR1 is MNHEY and CDR2 SVGEGT. The CDR3 is 17 amino acids. After removal of 0 bases from V and 1 base from J, the junction contained 6 bases not matched to a gene. The CDR3 loop is CASSYSPGTVSYNEQFF. The CDR3 DNA reads TGTGCCAGCAGTTACTCTCCTGGGACAGTGTCCTACAATGAGCAGTTCTTC.

This clonotype has just a few counts. This chain uses TRBV14 with TRBJ1-1, with D unresolved. The CDR3 totals 17 residues. V was shortened by 5 bases and J by 0 bases, with 19 bases between the two germline ends. Germline V lookup: CDR1 SGHDN, CDR2 FVKESK. DNA of the CDR3: TGTGCCAGCAGCACCAAAGAGAGAGTAGGCTTGAACACTGAAGCTTTCTTT. This encodes CASSTKERVGLNTEAFF.

This clonotype has a count of ten or more. The chain has TRBV5-1 and TRBJ1-6; a possible D gene is TRBD1 (5 bases). Germline loops: CDR1 SGHRS, CDR2 YFSETQ. Trimming shortened V by 2 bases and J by 9 bases, and 12 bases separated the two germline ends. The CDR3 runs to 14 residues. The CDR3: CASSFGQGGSPLHF. The CDR3 DNA follows: TGCGCCAGCAGCTTCGGGCAGGGAGGTTCACCCCTCCACTTT.

This clonotype was recorded many times. The chain links TRBV28 to TRBJ1-3; D is ambiguous. Per the germline V gene, CDR1 is MDHEN and CDR2 is SYDVKM. Deletions cut 4 bases from V and 0 bases from J, with 13 bases between. CDR3 length: 16 amino acids. The CDR3 DNA sequence: TGTGCCAGCAGTTCCCAAACATCAGGCTCTGGAAACACCATATATTTT. Its protein product is CASSSQTSGSGNTIYF. The full variable domain, its missing parts supplied by reference TRBV28 and TRBJ1-3, is DVKVTQSSRYLVKRTGEKVFLECVQDMDHENMFWYRQDPGLGLRLIYFSYDVKMKEKGDIPEGYSVSREKKERFSLILESASTNQTSMYLCASSSQTSGSGNTIYFGEGSWLTVV.

The chain employs TRBV10-3 and TRBJ1-4; TRBD1 is a possible D gene (6 bases). The CDR3 runs to 15 residues. The germline V and J ends were trimmed by 5 bases and 7 bases, with 17 bases remaining between them. Germline CDR1 ENHRY, CDR2 SYGVKD. For the CDR3, the DNA is TGTGCCATCAGTACAGGGCAGGGAAATCGTGAAAAACTGTTTTTT. It translates to CAISTGQGNREKLFF.

The chain joins TRBV3-1 to TRBJ2-1; tentative D call: TRBD1 (5 bases). V was shortened by 3 bases and J by 2 bases, with 14 bases between the two germline ends. There are 16 residues in the CDR3. The germline CDR1 and CDR2 sequences are LGHDT and YNNKEL (reference sequence). CDR3 sequence: CASSHRVPGPYNEQFF. The CDR3 coding sequence is TGTGCCAGCAGCCACAGGGTCCCAGGGCCCTACAATGAGCAGTTCTTC.

The J gene is TRBJ2-7, the V gene TRBV20-1; perhaps TRBD2 as D (5 bases). V lost 6 bases and J 1 base, leaving 13 bases between the germline ends. Germline V gives CDR1 DFQATT, CDR2 SNEGSKA (reference sequence). There are 13 residues in the CDR3. CDR3 sequence: CSAGDMGSYEQYF. The DNA for the CDR3 is TGCAGTGCCGGGGATATGGGGTCCTACGAGCAGTACTTC.

This clonotype has more than one count but fewer than ten. The V and J genes are TRBV5-1 and TRBJ1-1; weak D call: TRBD1 (6 bases). CDR1 and CDR2 (germline): SGHRS, YFSETQ. The CDR3 totals 13 residues. Trimming shortened V by 4 bases and J by 6 bases, and 13 bases separated the two germline ends. DNA of the CDR3: TGCGCCAGCAGCAAGGACAGATCCGCTGAAGCTTTCTTT. Amino acids: CASSKDRSAEAFF.

In this sample, this clonotype turned up many times. V is TRBV6-1 and J is TRBJ2-1; TRBD2 aligns across 7 bases. CDR3 length: 14 amino acids. The junction had 4 bases not matched to a gene; V was cut back by 1 base and J by 7 bases. From germline, CDR1 is MNHNS and CDR2 SASEGT. CDR3 protein: CASSEGPSGNEQFF. The CDR3 DNA is TGTGCCAGCAGTGAAGGTCCTAGCGGTAATGAGCAGTTCTTC.

This clonotype has at least ten counts. The chain couples TRBV20-1 to TRBJ2-3; D unclear. This CDR3 spans 13 amino acids. Between the trimmed V and J ends, which lost 5 bases and 7 bases, there was a span of 16 bases. CDR1 is DFQATT, CDR2 SNEGSKA, per germline (reference sequence). CDR3 region: CSASARSLNTQYF. Here the CDR3 DNA reads TGCAGTGCTTCGGCCAGGTCTTTGAATACGCAGTATTTT.